These 24 T cell receptor beta chains originate from one sample sequenced in a study of T cell changes during pregnancy in multiple sclerosis. The method was immunoSEQ multiplex PCR; TCRdb's version includes in-frame clones alone and lacks a portion of them. The table lists 65,000 to 85,000 clones, 80% to 95% of them singletons. The source was CD4+ T cells from peripheral blood mononuclear cells, collected after pregnancy. Receptors originate from a female donor with multiple sclerosis, enrolled in a pregnancy study.

On this clone: The germline gene is not matched at one end of the junction; a read error may be the cause. The chain has TRBV6-6 and TRBJ1-1, with no clear D. CDR1 and CDR2 (germline): MNHNY, SVGAGI (reference sequence). The length of the CDR3 is 14 residues. The CDR3 here is CASSPSGRNSEAFF. The CDR3 DNA sequence: TGTGCCAGCAGTCCCAGTGGCAGGAACTCTGAAGCTTTCTTT.

This chain connects TRBV28 to TRBJ1-4; D is possibly TRBD1 (5 bases). The V end was cut by 8 bases, the J end by 8 bases, with 12 bases between. Germline V lookup: CDR1 MDHEN, CDR2 SYDVKM. The CDR3 totals 12 residues. The CDR3 sequence is CASWAGNEKLFF. CDR3 nucleotides: TGTGCCAGCTGGGCAGGGAACGAAAAACTGTTTTTT.

The chain couples TRBV5-4 to TRBJ2-1, with a weak D call TRBD2 (6 bases). V gave up 5 bases and J gave up 12 bases, with 21 bases separating them. CDR1 SGHNT and CDR2 YYREEE come from the germline V gene (reference sequence). The CDR3 extends over 14 amino acids. CDR3 sequence reads: CASRPGTSGGGQFF. Written as DNA, the CDR3 is TGTGCCAGCAGGCCCGGGACTTCCGGTGGGGGGCAGTTCTTC.

The rearrangement joins TRBV7-2 to TRBJ1-4, with 7 nucleotides matching TRBD1. The CDR3 totals 16 residues. Trimming removed 4 bases from V and 6 bases from J; junction bases left unmatched: 11. Germline CDR1 reads SGHTA; CDR2 reads FQGNSA. CDR3 residues: CASSSPSQGFDEKLFF. CDR3 coding DNA: TGTGCCAGCAGCTCGCCCTCACAGGGGTTTGATGAAAAACTGTTTTTT.

V and J are TRBV2 and TRBJ1-5; D possibly corresponds to TRBD1 (5 bases). The CDR3 has 14 residues. Deletions cut 6 bases from V and 3 bases from J, with 12 bases between. Germline V gene data show CDR1 as SNHLY and CDR2 as FYNNEI. The CDR3 loop is CASSSREFNQPQHF. The CDR3 nucleotides read TGTGCCAGCAGCAGCAGGGAATTCAATCAGCCCCAGCATTTT.

In this sample, this clone turned up a few times. The gene calls are TRBV2 and TRBJ1-5; D not resolved. Germline V gene lookup returns CDR1 SNHLY and CDR2 FYNNEI. V was pared by 8 bases and J by 6 bases, with 8 bases between. The length of the CDR3 is 11 residues. The CDR3 loop reads CASRLIQPQHF. CDR3 coding DNA: TGTGCCAGCCGGTTGATTCAGCCCCAGCATTTT.

The V and J genes are TRBV2 and TRBJ2-3, with 7 bases aligning to TRBD2. V gave up 8 bases and J gave up 6 bases; unmatched junction bases: 8. The CDR3 length is 13 residues. Germline V gene sequence: CDR1 SNHLY, CDR2 FYNNEI. The CDR3: CASSSGFLDTQYF. CDR3 sequence (DNA): TGTGCCAGCTCTAGCGGATTTCTGGATACGCAGTATTTT.

The rearrangement links TRBV10-3 to TRBJ1-5; 8 bases are a match to TRBD1. The J segment lost 4 bases and the V segment lost 8 bases, leaving 4 bases of the junction unmatched. CDR1 is ENHRY and CDR2 is SYGVKD in the germline V gene. The CDR3 sequence is 13 residues long. The CDR3 DNA reads as TGTGCCATCCGACAGGGGCCAAATCAGCCCCAGCATTTT. Its translation: CAIRQGPNQPQHF.

V and J are TRBV6-4 and TRBJ1-1; 7 nucleotides line up with TRBD1. With V trimmed by 8 bases and J by 0 bases, 9 bases remained unmatched. Germline assignment: CDR1 MRHNA and CDR2 SNTAGT. The CDR3 is 15 amino acids. CDR3 region: CASFGDSLLNTEAFF. The CDR3 bases are TGTGCCAGCTTCGGGGACAGCCTTTTGAACACTGAAGCTTTCTTT.

CDR3 nucleotide sequence: TGCGCCAGCAGTCTGGGACTAGCGGGAGGCCGTGGTGGCGAGCAGTTCTTC. Amino acids: CASSLGLAGGRGGEQFF. J is TRBJ2-1 and V is TRBV23-1, with 15 bases that match TRBD2. TRBV23-1 is an ORF; its function is uncertain. With 4 bases clipped from V and 10 bases from J, the junction kept 11 bases outside the gene matches. This CDR3 has 17 residues.

CDR3 coding DNA: TGTGCCAGCAGCTTATGGGCAGGGAATCAGCCCCAGCATTTT. It codes for CASSLWAGNQPQHF. The rearrangement uses TRBV7-2 and TRBJ1-5, with D maybe TRBD1 (5 bases). The CDR3 consists of 14 residues. Per germline, CDR1 SGHTA and CDR2 FQGNSA. V lost 2 bases to trimming and J lost 4 bases, with 9 bases between them. Using reference TRBV7-2 and TRBJ1-5 for the parts outside the CDR3, the full variable domain is GAGVSQSPSNKVTEKGKDVELRCDPISGHTALYWYRQSLGQGLEFLIYFQGNSAPDKSGLPSDRFSAERTGGSVSTLTIQRTQQEDSAVYLCASSLWAGNQPQHFGDGTRLSIL.

CDR3 DNA: TGTGCCAGTAGTATCCAGGGTGGACAGCCCCAGCATTTT. As protein: CASSIQGGQPQHF. The chain has TRBV19 and TRBJ1-5; weak D call: TRBD1 (5 bases). The ends were cut back, 3 bases at V and 7 bases at J, with 10 bases in the middle. Per the germline V gene, CDR1 is LNHDA and CDR2 is SQIVND (reference sequence). This CDR3 contains 13 residues.

This sequence joins TRBV4-1 and TRBJ2-7; 9 positions agree with TRBD2. With V trimmed by 4 bases and J by 2 bases, 9 bases remained unmatched. The CDR3 spans 16 residues. The germline V gene has CDR1 MGHRA and CDR2 YSYEKL. CDR3: CASSPFLAGMAYEQYF. CDR3 DNA: TGCGCCAGCAGCCCCTTTCTAGCGGGAATGGCCTACGAGCAGTACTTC.

This sequence joins TRBV5-4 and TRBJ2-5; TRBD2 agrees at 11 bases. The CDR3 is 17 amino acids. V was pared by 0 bases and J by 2 bases, with 6 bases of the junction left unmatched. From germline, CDR1 is SGHNT and CDR2 YYREEE (reference sequence). The CDR3 DNA reads TGTGCCAGCAGCTTGGGTAGCGGGAGGGCGGGGCAAGAGACCCAGTACTTC. Amino acids: CASSLGSGRAGQETQYF. Filled out from reference TRBV5-4 and TRBJ2-5, the complete variable domain reads ETGVTQSPTHLIKTRGQQVTLRCSSQSGHNTVSWYQQALGQGPQFIFQYYREEENGRGNFPPRFSGLQFPNYSSELNVNALELDDSALYLCASSLGSGRAGQETQYFGPGTRLLVL.

V usage is TRBV4-2 and J usage is TRBJ2-1; tentative D call: TRBD1 (6 bases). The ends were cut back, 5 bases at V and 2 bases at J, with 13 bases in the middle. Germline CDR1 and CDR2: LGHNA and YNFKEQ. The CDR3 has 15 residues. Here the CDR3 DNA reads TGTGCCAGCAGCTCGGCAGGGGACGCCTACAATGAGCAGTTCTTC. Protein: CASSSAGDAYNEQFF.

This sequence joins TRBV7-9 and TRBJ2-1, with D uncertain. CDR3 length equals 14 residues. Looked up from germline, CDR1 is SEHNR and CDR2 is FQNEAQ (reference sequence). V lost 3 bases and J lost 0, with 6 bases in between. In nucleotides, the CDR3 is TGTGCCAGCAGCTTGAGGAGCTCCTACAATGAGCAGTTCTTC. Translating gives CASSLRSSYNEQFF.

V and J are TRBV27 and TRBJ2-7; 7 bases are shared with TRBD1. The CDR3 covers 13 residues. Unmatched junction bases numbered 8, after V lost 5 bases and J lost 7 bases. The germline V gene encodes CDR1 MNHEY and CDR2 SMNVEV (reference sequence). The DNA of the CDR3 is TGTGCCAGCAGTGCTTACAGGGGCGGGGAGCAGTACTTC. Encoded protein: CASSAYRGGEQYF.

The J gene is TRBJ1-2, the V gene TRBV28; a possible D gene is TRBD1 (6 bases). V lost 2 bases and J lost 8, with 24 bases in between. CDR3 size: 17 residues. Per the germline V gene, CDR1 is MDHEN and CDR2 is SYDVKM. Written as DNA, the CDR3 is TGTGCCAGCAGTTTAACAGGGTCGAGGCAACATCCGAGGGGCTACACCTTC. Translation: CASSLTGSRQHPRGYTF.

This chain links TRBV15 with TRBJ1-1, with D unclear. Per the germline V gene, CDR1 is LNHNV and CDR2 is YYDKDF (reference sequence). The CDR3 sequence is 14 residues long. Trimming removed 5 bases from V and 3 bases from J, with 13 bases in between. The CDR3 bases are TGTGCCACCAGCTCCCGCTCAGTGGACACTGAAGCTTTCTTT. Its translation is CATSSRSVDTEAFF.

The J gene is TRBJ2-2, the V gene TRBV6-5; possible D gene TRBD1, 7 bases. Between the trimmed V and J ends, which lost 4 bases and 3 bases, there was a span of 15 bases. The CDR3 has 16 residues. From germline, CDR1 is MNHEY and CDR2 SVGAGI. For the CDR3, the DNA is TGTGCCAGCAGTTCCCCAGGGGGGTTAGACACCGGGGAGCTGTTTTTT. It encodes CASSSPGGLDTGELFF.

The chain couples TRBV2 to TRBJ1-1, with D unresolved. This CDR3 has 15 amino acids. Germline-derived CDR1 and CDR2 are SNHLY and FYNNEI. Trimming took off 10 bases at V and 2 bases at J, with 20 bases between the two ends. For the CDR3, the DNA is TGTGCCACCCCGCCTACCTTTAACAGTAACACTGAAGCTTTCTTT. Residues: CATPPTFNSNTEAFF.

The rearrangement links TRBV28 to TRBJ2-3; D gene ambiguous. Germline loops: CDR1 MDHEN, CDR2 SYDVKM. Deletions cut 7 bases from V and 1 base from J, with 6 bases between. The CDR3 is made up of 12 amino acids. This CDR3 reads CASKSGTDTQYF. The CDR3 coding sequence is TGTGCCAGCAAGTCGGGCACAGATACGCAGTATTTT.

The chain combines TRBV11-2 with TRBJ1-1, with D possibly being TRBD1 (5 bases). Germline CDR1 and CDR2: SGHAT and FQNNGV. Trimming shortened V by 1 base and J by 6 bases, and 12 bases separated the two germline ends. The CDR3 runs to 14 residues. Here the CDR3 reads CASSLAGGGAEAFF. CDR3 DNA sequence: TGTGCCAGCAGCTTAGCTGGCGGGGGGGCTGAAGCTTTCTTT.

The gene calls are TRBV5-6 and TRBJ2-3; TRBD2 aligns across 9 bases. The CDR3 loop spans 17 amino acids. Germline loops: CDR1 SGHDT, CDR2 YYEEEE. Unmatched junction bases numbered 7, after V lost 1 base and J lost 1 base. The CDR3 spells CASSLWPAGGRTDTQYF. The CDR3 DNA follows: TGTGCCAGCAGCTTGTGGCCTGCGGGGGGGCGCACAGATACGCAGTATTTT.